The 29 T cell receptor beta chains reported below all come from one sample, sequenced in a study of cytomegalovirus exposure and HLA in healthy donors. PCR involved 60 Vbeta and 13 Jbeta primers. Sequencing was performed with immunoSEQ multiplex PCR; in TCRdb, only in-frame clones are kept and a portion is missing. The table shows 30,000 to 40,000 clones, with approximately 82% occurring only once. Sequencing was carried out using PBMCs. Receptors originate from a young woman in good health and CMV-seropositive.

The gene calls are TRBV4-2 and TRBJ2-1; tentatively, D is TRBD2 (6 bases). This CDR3 is built from 17 residues. V gave up 3 bases and J gave up 6 bases, with 21 bases separating them. Germline V gene sequence: CDR1 LGHNA, CDR2 YNFKEQ. CDR3 protein: CASSQAGYGAEVNEQFF. The CDR3 coding sequence is TGTGCCAGCAGCCAGGCGGGGTACGGAGCCGAAGTCAATGAGCAGTTCTTC.

This chain joins TRBV5-1 and TRBJ2-1; 7 bases align to TRBD2. This CDR3 contains 15 residues. The V and J ends lost 3 bases and 5 bases, in that order; junction bases with no gene match: 8. The germline V gene has CDR1 SGHRS and CDR2 YFSETQ. The DNA of the CDR3 is TGCGCCAGCAGCTCCCGGACTAGAGGGAACAATGAGCAGTTCTTC. Its protein product is CASSSRTRGNNEQFF.

This chain links TRBV6-7 with TRBJ2-5; maybe TRBD1 (5 bases). TRBV6-7 is assigned to the ORF class and has an uncertain function. The CDR3 covers 12 residues. V lost 2 bases to trimming and J lost 5 bases, with 6 bases between them. The chain's CDR3 is CASSYNRETQYF. DNA of the CDR3: TGTGCCAGCAGTTACAACAGGGAGACCCAGTACTTC.

The J gene is TRBJ1-1, the V gene TRBV9; D ambiguous. V lost 4 bases and J 0 bases, leaving 10 bases between the germline ends. CDR3 size: 14 residues. Per germline, CDR1 SGDLS and CDR2 YYNGEE. The CDR3: CASSLTLMNTEAFF. CDR3 DNA sequence: TGTGCCAGCAGCCTAACCCTCATGAACACTGAAGCTTTCTTT.

The gene calls are TRBV27 and TRBJ2-7; 7 nucleotides align to TRBD2. With V trimmed by 7 bases and J by 7 bases, 19 bases remained unmatched. The CDR3 loop spans 16 amino acids. In germline, CDR1 is MNHEY, CDR2 SMNVEV (reference sequence). CDR3 nucleotides: TGTGCCAGCAAGGAAGTTTGGGCGGGAGAAACGGGGGAGCAGTACTTC. Residues: CASKEVWAGETGEQYF.

This rearrangement joins TRBV11-3 to TRBJ2-2, with D maybe TRBD2 (6 bases). V dropped 3 bases and J dropped 4 bases, with 9 bases sitting between them. The CDR3 length is 14 residues. Germline V lookup: CDR1 SGHNT, CDR2 YENEEA. CDR3 loop: CASSLGGGTGELFF. The CDR3 DNA sequence: TGTGCCAGCAGCTTGGGGGGTGGCACCGGGGAGCTGTTTTTT.

The chain employs TRBV6-1 and TRBJ1-1, with 10 bases identical to TRBD1. Germline V gene data show CDR1 as MNHNS and CDR2 as SASEGT. J gave up 4 bases and V 3 bases, and 8 bases lay outside the gene matches. This CDR3 region has 16 residues. CDR3 residues: CASSEWDRGLSTEAFF. CDR3 DNA: TGTGCCAGCAGTGAGTGGGACAGGGGTCTTAGCACTGAAGCTTTCTTT.

J is TRBJ2-1 and V is TRBV4-3, with TRBD2 matching over 11 bases. This CDR3 is 14 amino acids long. Germline trimming cut 1 base from V and 9 bases from J; bases unmatched to any gene: 2. The germline gives CDR1 LGHNA, CDR2 YSLEER. The CDR3 here is CASSQGGLAGEQFF. CDR3 sequence (DNA): TGCGCCAGCAGCCAAGGCGGACTAGCGGGTGAGCAGTTCTTC.

The chain joins TRBV11-2 to TRBJ2-1; 10 bases line up with TRBD2. CDR3 length: 16 residues. The germline V gene encodes CDR1 SGHAT and CDR2 FQNNGV. Trimming removed 4 bases from V and 5 bases from J; junction bases left unmatched: 8. Here the CDR3 DNA reads TGTGCCAGCAGCTCGCAAGCGGGAGGGCCAAACAATGAGCAGTTCTTC. Protein product: CASSSQAGGPNNEQFF.

J is TRBJ2-7 and V is TRBV5-6; D possibly corresponds to TRBD1 (5 bases). The ends were cut back, 3 bases at V and 2 bases at J, with 21 bases in the middle. CDR1 is SGHDT and CDR2 is YYEEEE in the germline V gene. The CDR3 has 17 amino acids. The CDR3 region is CASSSWRSGITAYEQYF. The CDR3 bases are TGTGCCAGCAGCTCCTGGCGATCAGGGATAACCGCCTACGAGCAGTACTTC.

The chain combines TRBV9 with TRBJ2-3; D not certain. Trimming cost V 0 bases and J 4 bases, with 12 bases left between them. This CDR3 region has 15 residues. Germline lookup yields CDR1 SGDLS and CDR2 YYNGEE. The CDR3 coding sequence is TGTGCCAGCAGCGTAGATGGCATTTCTGCAGATACGCAGTATTTT. It yields the protein CASSVDGISADTQYF.

Only one count was recorded for this clone. This chain connects TRBV28 to TRBJ1-5; D remains unclear. CDR1 is MDHEN, CDR2 SYDVKM, per germline. V gave up 6 bases and J gave up 2 bases, with 14 bases separating them. The CDR3 covers 15 residues. The CDR3 DNA reads TGTGCCAGCAGGGGCCTGGGCTCTCGCAATCAGCCCCAGCATTTT. This codes for CASRGLGSRNQPQHF.

The chain joins TRBV11-2 to TRBJ2-7; a possible D gene is TRBD2 (7 bases). Germline V gene lookup returns CDR1 SGHAT and CDR2 FQNNGV. The ends were cut back, 1 base at V and 11 bases at J, with 24 bases in the middle. The CDR3 is 16 residues long. CDR3 loop: CASSLGGGEPGGLEYF. Here the CDR3 DNA reads TGTGCCAGCAGCTTAGGTGGGGGCGAGCCGGGGGGTTTAGAGTACTTC.

A few counts support this clone. The chain combines TRBV11-3 with TRBJ2-7; TRBD1 matches 9 bases. V was clipped by 11 bases and J by 7 bases; unmatched bases: 9. Germline loops: CDR1 SGHNT, CDR2 YENEEA. The CDR3 length is 12 residues. The CDR3 DNA reads as TGTGCCGACAGGGGGGGGGTGAGGGAGCAGTACTTC. This gives the protein CADRGGVREQYF. The full variable domain, completed using reference TRBV11-3 and TRBJ2-7, is EAGVVQSPRYKIIEKKQPVAFWCNPISGHNTLYWYLQNLGQGPELLIRYENEEAVDDSQLPKDRFSAERLKGVDSTLKIQPAELGDSAVYLCADRGGVREQYFGPGTRLTVT.

This sequence joins TRBV29-1 and TRBJ2-5; TRBD2 agrees at 7 bases. Germline CDR1 is SQVTM and CDR2 is ANQGSEA. Losses at the gene ends were 7 bases for V and 5 bases for J; bases not matched to a gene: 7. This CDR3 spans 12 amino acids. The CDR3 region has the DNA TGCAGCGCGGTGGGGGGGGGTGAGACCCAGTACTTC. Translated: CSAVGGGETQYF.

The chain carries TRBV6-4 and TRBJ2-2; perhaps TRBD1 as D (6 bases). The V gene lost 2 bases and the J gene lost 8 bases, with 9 bases spanning the gap. The germline V gene has CDR1 MRHNA and CDR2 SNTAGT. The CDR3 is made up of 13 amino acids. DNA for the CDR3: TGTGCCAGCAGTGACGGGGGCGCAGGGGAGCTGTTTTTT. Protein product: CASSDGGAGELFF.

The CDR3 region is CASSSTAKIYNEQFF. CDR3 nucleotides: TGCGCCAGCAGCTCGACAGCTAAAATCTACAATGAGCAGTTCTTC. The chain is built from TRBV5-1 and TRBJ2-1; D is possibly TRBD1 (5 bases). CDR3 length: 15 residues. The V gene lost 3 bases and the J gene lost 3 bases, with 13 bases spanning the gap. Germline V gene sequence: CDR1 SGHRS, CDR2 YFSETQ.

The chain carries TRBV4-2 and TRBJ2-2; 7 bases agree with TRBD1. The CDR3 is 17 amino acids. The V gene's germline CDR1 is LGHNA and CDR2 YNFKEQ. With V trimmed by 2 bases and J by 4 bases, 10 bases remained unmatched. The CDR3 nucleotides read TGTGCCAGCAGCCAACCCTATGACAGGGACCTCACCGGGGAGCTGTTTTTT. Protein: CASSQPYDRDLTGELFF.

The sample holds one count of this clone. The rearrangement uses TRBV30 and TRBJ1-6, with 7 bases lining up with TRBD1. The ends lost 2 bases at V and 9 bases at J; junction bases unmatched: 13. Germline V CDR1 and CDR2: GTSNPN, SVGIG (reference sequence). There are 16 residues in the CDR3. Here the CDR3 reads CAWSPPQQGSGSPLHF. As DNA, the CDR3 is TGTGCCTGGAGTCCCCCCCAACAGGGGAGCGGTTCACCCCTCCACTTT.

This clone was seen just once. The gene calls are TRBV11-2 and TRBJ2-1; TRBD1 agrees at 7 bases. From germline, CDR1 is SGHAT and CDR2 FQNNGV. The CDR3 is 15 amino acids. Germline trimming cut 3 bases from V and 3 bases from J; bases unmatched to any gene: 5. The CDR3 reads CASSLTGNLYNEQFF. In nucleotides, the CDR3 is TGTGCCAGCAGCTTGACAGGGAATCTCTACAATGAGCAGTTCTTC.

The V and J genes are TRBV6-6 and TRBJ2-7; D may be TRBD1 (7 bases). This CDR3 has 16 residues. Germline-derived CDR1 and CDR2 are MNHNY and SVGAGI (reference sequence). Trimming left V 1 base short and J 3 bases short, with 16 bases between. This CDR3 is CASSYLRDRRRYEQYF. The CDR3 region has the DNA TGTGCCAGCAGTTACTTGCGGGACAGACGACGCTACGAGCAGTACTTC.

The chain has TRBV7-6 and TRBJ2-1; 7 bases are a match to TRBD1. This CDR3 comprises 19 residues. Unmatched junction bases numbered 16, after V lost 0 bases and J lost 5 bases. Per germline, CDR1 SGHVS and CDR2 FNYEAQ. Written as DNA, the CDR3 is TGTGCCAGCAGCTTAGCGTGGGACAGCGCCAGCTTAGGGAACAATGAGCAGTTCTTC. It translates to CASSLAWDSASLGNNEQFF.

The V and J genes are TRBV5-6 and TRBJ2-7, with D possibly being TRBD2 (6 bases). The CDR3 is 16 residues long. The germline V gene encodes CDR1 SGHDT and CDR2 YYEEEE. With 4 bases removed from V and 4 bases from J, the gap between germline ends came to 21 bases. CDR3 amino acids: CASSKSFNPGVYEQYF. The CDR3 region has the DNA TGTGCCAGCAGCAAGAGTTTTAACCCGGGGGTATACGAGCAGTACTTC.

The J gene is TRBJ2-5, the V gene TRBV7-6; D might be TRBD1 (6 bases). The CDR3 covers 16 residues. The V and J ends lost 5 bases and 5 bases respectively, with 21 bases between them. CDR1 SGHVS and CDR2 FNYEAQ come from the germline V gene. CDR3 sequence: CASSVDSRGSAETQYF. The CDR3 DNA is TGTGCCAGCAGCGTCGACTCCAGGGGCTCGGCGGAGACCCAGTACTTC.

The table lists this clone with a count of one. This sequence joins TRBV19 and TRBJ1-5; possible D gene TRBD1, 5 bases. The CDR3 has 14 amino acids. Germline assignment: CDR1 LNHDA and CDR2 SQIVND (reference sequence). V lost 4 bases, J lost 11 bases, and 18 bases lay in between. CDR3 in DNA: TGTGCCAGTAGTACAGGGCCCACGTCGCAGACCCAGCATTTT. Translation gives CASSTGPTSQTQHF.

This clone turned up a few times. The chain uses TRBV6-4 and TRBJ2-1, with 10 bases that match TRBD1. V lost 0 bases to trimming and J lost 6 bases; unmatched junction nucleotides: 5. The CDR3 length is 16 residues. Looked up from germline, CDR1 is MRHNA and CDR2 is SNTAGT. CDR3 sequence (DNA): TGTGCCAGCAGTGACTCAGCGGGACAGGGGTCCAATGAGCAGTTCTTC. Its protein is CASSDSAGQGSNEQFF.

The V call is TRBV14, the J call TRBJ1-6; 10 bases agree with TRBD1. Unmatched junction bases numbered 6, after V lost 3 bases and J lost 7 bases. Per germline, CDR1 SGHDN and CDR2 FVKESK. This CDR3 comprises 16 residues. The CDR3 region is CASSHLDRGRNSPLHF. DNA of the CDR3: TGTGCCAGCAGCCACCTGGACAGGGGGAGGAATTCACCCCTCCACTTT.

V and J are TRBV9 and TRBJ2-6; D is possibly TRBD1 (6 bases). V shed 4 bases and J shed 0 bases, with 17 bases lying between them. The CDR3 extends over 18 amino acids. Germline-derived CDR1 and CDR2 are SGDLS and YYNGEE. The CDR3 bases are TGTGCCAGCAGCACCCCAGGACAGTGGATCTCTGGGGCCAACGTCCTGACTTTC. Encoded protein: CASSTPGQWISGANVLTF.

This chain uses TRBV4-2 with TRBJ1-5; possibly TRBD1 for D (5 bases). V was trimmed by 0 bases and J by 2 bases, leaving 5 bases between them. The CDR3 extends over 14 amino acids. The germline CDR1 and CDR2 sequences are LGHNA and YNFKEQ. In DNA, the CDR3 is TGTGCCAGCAGCCAAGACAGGGGCAATCAGCCCCAGCATTTT. It specifies CASSQDRGNQPQHF.